This TCR beta chain was documented in a study of cytomegalovirus exposure and HLA in healthy donors. CDR1 is MNHEY and CDR2 is SMNVEV in the germline V gene (reference sequence). This CDR3 has 17 residues. Trimming at V came to 5 bases and at J to 4 bases, leaving 13 bases not matched to a gene. Study conclusions and caveats: In a later analysis, DRB1 alleles had the most associated TCRs; HLA-C alleles the fewest. Most observed TCR sequences were rare, whereas some public TCRs were detected in many donors.

This clone has a single count. The antigen is not known. PCR used 60 Vbeta primers and 13 Jbeta primers. The repertoire was sequenced with immunoSEQ multiplex PCR; TCRdb's copy has only in-frame clones and lacks some. The sample carries tens of thousands of clones, around 84% recorded once. Among the donors, all were healthy bone marrow donors. Sequencing was performed on PBMCs. This sequence originates from a woman aged 50 to 65 in good health and CMV-seronegative. The genes are TRBV27 and TRBJ2-2; 7 nucleotides match TRBD2. The CDR3 DNA is TGTGCCAGCAGTCAATACCTCCGGGACTACACCACCGGGGAGCTGTTTTTT. It translates to CASSQYLRDYTTGELFF.